These T cell receptor beta chains were read from a single sample in a study of cytomegalovirus exposure and HLA in healthy donors. Profiled with immunoSEQ multiplex PCR; TCRdb holds only in-frame clones, not every one. This table holds about 150,000 clones, over 70% found once. The sequenced material came from PBMCs. The origin of the receptors is a man aged 25 to 45 in good health and CMV-seronegative. Both conserved end residues are part of each CDR3. A D gene is named only where the DNA matches it firmly. Some rows have no size entry. The others give once, few or many, or a class for an expanded clone.

TRBV19	TRBD1	TRBJ1-1	.	CASRAGTGAEAFF	TGTGCCAGTAGGGCCGGGACAGGGGCTGAAGCTTTCTTT
TRBV30	TRBD1	TRBJ1-1	.	CALEQGVNTEAFF	TGTGCCCTCGAACAGGGGGTGAACACTGAAGCTTTCTTT
TRBV9	.	TRBJ1-1	.	CASSVTGNTEAFF	TGTGCCAGCAGCGTTACGGGGAACACTGAAGCTTTCTTT
TRBV19	TRBD1	TRBJ1-5	.	CASSRDRSNQPQHF	TGTGCCAGTAGTAGGGACAGGAGCAATCAGCCCCAGCATTTT
TRBV5-4	.	TRBJ2-4	.	CASSLDGNIQYF	TGTGCCAGCAGCTTGGACGGAAACATTCAGTACTTC
TRBV29-1	.	TRBJ2-2	.	CSVDYQGTGELFF	TGCAGCGTAGATTATCAGGGAACCGGGGAGCTGTTTTTT
TRBV19	.	TRBJ2-3	once	CASSIVAGFTDTQYF	TGTGCCAGTAGTATCGTGGCGGGGTTCACAGATACGCAGTATTTT
TRBV19	.	TRBJ2-5	.	CASSLLQGMGETQYF	TGTGCCAGTAGTCTTCTACAGGGTATGGGGGAGACCCAGTACTTC
TRBV7-2	.	TRBJ2-1	.	CASSFSRSGNEQFF	TGTGCCAGCAGCTTTAGCAGATCGGGCAATGAGCAGTTCTTC
TRBV4-2	TRBD2	TRBJ2-5	.	CASSQGTSGGTQETQYF	TGTGCCAGCAGCCAAGGGACTAGCGGAGGGACCCAAGAGACCCAGTACTTC
TRBV5-6	TRBD1	TRBJ2-1	many	CASSRTGGYNEQFF	TGTGCCAGCAGCCGGACAGGGGGGTACAATGAGCAGTTCTTC
TRBV13	TRBD1	TRBJ2-1	.	CASSPSRDRIYNEQFF	TGTGCCAGCAGCCCGTCCCGGGACAGGATCTACAATGAGCAGTTCTTC
TRBV28	TRBD1	TRBJ1-2	.	CASSAGQGNYGYTF	TGTGCCAGCAGCGCCGGACAGGGTAACTATGGCTACACCTTC
TRBV6-5	.	TRBJ2-6	.	CASSRGATGANVLTF	TGTGCCAGCAGTAGGGGTGCAACCGGGGCCAACGTCCTGACTTTC
TRBV19	.	TRBJ2-7	.	CASSWTASYEQYF	TGTGCCAGTAGTTGGACAGCGTCCTACGAGCAGTACTTC
TRBV6-6	TRBD2	TRBJ2-3	.	CASSYLRGGRGDTQYF	TGTGCCAGCAGTTACTTGCGGGGGGGCCGTGGAGATACGCAGTATTTT
TRBV11-2	TRBD2	TRBJ2-1	.	CASTNPLGGGMYNEQFF	TGTGCCAGCACTAATCCCCTGGGCGGGGGGATGTACAATGAGCAGTTCTTC
TRBV4-2	.	TRBJ2-7	.	CASSQDRVGYEQYF	TGTGCCAGCAGCCAAGACAGGGTGGGATACGAGCAGTACTTC
TRBV29-1	.	TRBJ1-2	.	CSVENRESYGYTF	TGCAGCGTTGAAAACAGGGAGAGCTATGGCTACACCTTC
TRBV7-2	TRBD1	TRBJ1-1	.	CASSRQGGNTEAFF	TGTGCCAGCAGTCGTCAGGGGGGGAACACTGAAGCTTTCTTT
TRBV6-6	TRBD1	TRBJ2-7	few	CASSYEGAEQYF	TGTGCCAGCAGTTACGAGGGGGCTGAGCAGTACTTC
TRBV2	TRBD1	TRBJ1-5	.	CASSGRGPQNF	TGTGCCAGCAGTGGAAGGGGGCCCCAGAATTTT